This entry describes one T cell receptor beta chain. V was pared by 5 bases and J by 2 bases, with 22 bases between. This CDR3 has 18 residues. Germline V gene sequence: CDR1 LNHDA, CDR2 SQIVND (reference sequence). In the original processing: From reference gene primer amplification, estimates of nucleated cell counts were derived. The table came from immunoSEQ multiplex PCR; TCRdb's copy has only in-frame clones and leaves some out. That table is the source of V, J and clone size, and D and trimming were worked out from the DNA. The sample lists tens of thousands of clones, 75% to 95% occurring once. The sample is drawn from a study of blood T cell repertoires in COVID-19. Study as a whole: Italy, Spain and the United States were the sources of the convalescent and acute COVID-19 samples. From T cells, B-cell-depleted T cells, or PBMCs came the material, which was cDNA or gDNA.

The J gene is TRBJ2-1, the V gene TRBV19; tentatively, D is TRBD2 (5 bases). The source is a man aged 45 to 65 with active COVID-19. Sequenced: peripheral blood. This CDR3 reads CASSVPGPGSGPYNEQFF. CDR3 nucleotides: TGTGCCAGTAGTGTCCCGGGCCCGGGGTCGGGTCCCTACAATGAGCAGTTCTTC.